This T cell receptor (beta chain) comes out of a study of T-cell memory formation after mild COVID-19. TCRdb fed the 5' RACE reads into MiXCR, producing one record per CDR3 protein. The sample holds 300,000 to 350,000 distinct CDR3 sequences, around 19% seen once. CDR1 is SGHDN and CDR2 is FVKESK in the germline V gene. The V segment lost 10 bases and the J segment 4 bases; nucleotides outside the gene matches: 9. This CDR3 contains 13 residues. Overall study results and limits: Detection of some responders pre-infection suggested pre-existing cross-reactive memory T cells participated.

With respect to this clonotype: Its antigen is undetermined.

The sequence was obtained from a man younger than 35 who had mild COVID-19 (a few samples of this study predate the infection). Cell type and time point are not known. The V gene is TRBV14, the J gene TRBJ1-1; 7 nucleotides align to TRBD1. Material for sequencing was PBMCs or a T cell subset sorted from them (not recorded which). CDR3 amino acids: CAKVTGLGTEAFF. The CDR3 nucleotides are TGTGCCAAGGTGACAGGGCTGGGCACTGAAGCTTTCTTT.